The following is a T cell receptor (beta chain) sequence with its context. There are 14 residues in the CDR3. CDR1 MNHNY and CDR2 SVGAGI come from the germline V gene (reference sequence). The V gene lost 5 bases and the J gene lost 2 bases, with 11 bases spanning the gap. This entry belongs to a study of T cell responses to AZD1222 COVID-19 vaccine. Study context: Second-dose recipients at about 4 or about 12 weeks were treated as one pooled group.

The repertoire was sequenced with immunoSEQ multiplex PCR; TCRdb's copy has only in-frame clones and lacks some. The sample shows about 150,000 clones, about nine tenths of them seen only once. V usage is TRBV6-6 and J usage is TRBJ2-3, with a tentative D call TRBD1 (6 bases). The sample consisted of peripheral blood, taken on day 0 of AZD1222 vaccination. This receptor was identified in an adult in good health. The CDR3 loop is CASSNYRATDTQYF. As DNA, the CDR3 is TGTGCCAGCAGTAACTACAGGGCCACAGATACGCAGTATTTT.